This TCR beta chain derives from a study of blood T cell repertoires in COVID-19. Measured with immunoSEQ multiplex PCR; TCRdb has only the in-frame clones, and not every one. The table includes under 250,000 clones, roughly 92% detected once. In germline, CDR1 is SQVTM, CDR2 ANQGSEA. This CDR3 spans 15 amino acids. Trimming left V 2 bases short and J 5 bases short, with 15 bases between. The rearrangement uses TRBV29-1 and TRBJ2-2; unclear D gene. This sequence was found in a man aged 55 to 70 with COVID-19, enrolled during active disease. The sample comprised peripheral blood. CDR3 protein: CSVEFSPGRTGELFF. CDR3 nucleotides: TGCAGCGTTGAATTCTCGCCAGGTCGTACCGGGGAGCTGTTTTTT.